This is a list of T cell receptor beta chains from one sample in a study of blood T cell repertoires in COVID-19. Only in-frame clones appear in the TCRdb table, and some are missing; sequencing was by immunoSEQ multiplex PCR. The table shows 120,000 or so clones, with more than 90% occurring only once. The sequenced material came from peripheral blood. The receptors were sampled from a man in his sixties with COVID-19, enrolled during active disease. Each CDR3 is given with its conserved first and last residue. Fields, in order: V gene, clone size, J gene, D gene, CDR3 DNA, CDR3 protein. D genes are given only for firm matches. Clone size is not always given. Where it is, it says once, few, many or a class for expanded clones.

TRBV7-8	once	TRBJ2-7	NA	TGTGCCAGCAGCTTAGGACACGCCGTCTCCTACGAGCAGTACTTC	CASSLGHAVSYEQYF
TRBV11-3	NA	TRBJ2-3	NA	TGTGCCAGCAGCCCCAGTACAGAGGGATCAGATACGCAGTATTTT	CASSPSTEGSDTQYF
TRBV6-5	NA	TRBJ1-4	TRBD1	TGTGCCAGCGCGGGGACAGGAAATGAAAAACTGTTTTTT	CASAGTGNEKLFF
TRBV18	NA	TRBJ2-2	NA	TGTGCCAGCTCCCTGGACAGTGTCACCGGGGAGCTGTTTTTT	CASSLDSVTGELFF
TRBV19	NA	TRBJ1-1	NA	TGTGCCAGTAGTATCCCCGGGAGGGGTAACACTGAAGCTTTCTTT	CASSIPGRGNTEAFF
TRBV6-5	NA	TRBJ2-1	TRBD1	TGTGCCAGCAGTTCCCACGGACAGGGAATCCCGAATGAGCAGTTCTTC	CASSSHGQGIPNEQFF
TRBV5-1	NA	TRBJ2-1	NA	TGCGCCAGCAGCTTGGAGGGGCCCCCCTACAATGAGCAGTTCTTC	CASSLEGPPYNEQFF
TRBV6-2/TRBV6-3	NA	TRBJ1-4	TRBD1	TGTGCCAGCAGTTCCGACAGGGGGCGCGAAAAACTGTTTTTT	CASSSDRGREKLFF
TRBV9	NA	TRBJ2-2	NA	TGTGCCAGCAGCCCCCGAAGAGTCGGGGAGCTGTTTTTT	CASSPRRVGELFF
TRBV7-3	NA	TRBJ2-1	NA	TGTGCCAGCAGCGGGGAGAGGACCGAATCCTACAATGAGCAGTTCTTC	CASSGERTESYNEQFF
TRBV11-2	few	TRBJ2-2	NA	TGTGCCAGCAGCTTTACAGGGCGAGGCACCGGGGAGCTGTTTTTT	CASSFTGRGTGELFF
TRBV6-5	NA	TRBJ1-5	TRBD1	TGTGCCAGCAGCTCTGACAGGGGGGCGAGTCAGCCCCAGCATTTT	CASSSDRGASQPQHF
TRBV2	once	TRBJ2-3	NA	TGTGCCAGCCGTAGCAGGGCGGCGGATACGCAGTATTTT	CASRSRAADTQYF
TRBV6-5	NA	TRBJ1-1	NA	TGTGCCAGCAGTCCTTGGGGGGGCCCGGACACTGAAGCTTTCTTT	CASSPWGGPDTEAFF
TRBV2	NA	TRBJ2-1	NA	TGTGCCAGCAGTGAAGCGCGTACTTCCTACAATGAGCAGTTCTTC	CASSEARTSYNEQFF
TRBV18	once	TRBJ2-1	NA	TGTGCCAGCTCACCTACAGGGAACGACAATGAGCAGTTCTTC	CASSPTGNDNEQFF
TRBV10-3	NA	TRBJ2-3	TRBD2	TGTGCCATGGGGACTAGCGGGTTGAGTAGCACAGATACGCAGTATTTT	CAMGTSGLSSTDTQYF
TRBV10-3	few	TRBJ2-1	TRBD2	TGTGCCATCAGTGAGGGGACTAGCGGGAGGGCCCTCGTTAATGAGCAGTTCTTC	CAISEGTSGRALVNEQFF
TRBV10-3	NA	TRBJ1-1	TRBD1	TGTGCCATCAGTGATGGGCAGGGGGACACTGAAGCTTTCTTT	CAISDGQGDTEAFF
TRBV7-9	once	TRBJ2-3	TRBD2	TGTGCCAGCAGCTTAGGTCCAGAGACTAGCGGGAGTGCAGATACGCAGTATTTT	CASSLGPETSGSADTQYF
TRBV5-1	NA	TRBJ1-5	TRBD1	TGCGCCAGCAGCGCCGGGACAGGGCAACTCAATCAGCCCCAGCATTTT	CASSAGTGQLNQPQHF
TRBV5-1	NA	TRBJ1-1	TRBD1	TGCGCCAGCAGCGGAGGGACAGACCTTATGAACACTGAAGCTTTCTTT	CASSGGTDLMNTEAFF
TRBV5-1	NA	TRBJ1-4	TRBD1	TGCGCCAGCAGCTTAGGGAGGACAGGGGAGGAAGGTGAAAAACTGTTTTTT	CASSLGRTGEEGEKLFF
TRBV7-3	once	TRBJ1-6	TRBD1	TGTGCCAGCAGCCCGGACAGGGCTATCGAAAATTCACCCCTCCACTTT	CASSPDRAIENSPLHF